The sequence of this T cell receptor (beta chain) was determined in a study of CD8+ T cells in alopecia areata. Trimming shortened V by 2 bases and J by 2 bases, and 9 bases separated the two germline ends. Germline-derived CDR1 and CDR2 are KGHSH and LQKENI. The CDR3 extends over 14 amino acids. In each case, RNA was isolated and then reverse transcribed into cDNA as the sequencing template. Profiled with immunoSEQ multiplex PCR; TCRdb holds only in-frame clones, not every one. The table records roughly 150,000 clones, roughly 62% of them present only once. This sequence joins TRBV18 and TRBJ1-2, with D tentatively TRBD1 (6 bases). The TCR sequence derives from a human donor with alopecia areata. This specimen consisted of CD4+ T cells sorted from blood, obtained at week 0. The CDR3 bases are TGTGCCAGCTCACCATCGAGGGGGAACTATGGCTACACCTTC. It encodes CASSPSRGNYGYTF.